Below are 18 T cell receptor beta chains sequenced from a single sample in a study of shared clonotypes between healthy human individuals. Terminally differentiated effector memory CD45RA+ cells were excluded by CCR7 positive selection of CD45RO-negative cells. This table comes from immunoSEQ multiplex PCR, and its TCRdb copy is limited to in-frame clones, with some not included. The profile shows approximately 650,000 clones, 95% to 96% of them singletons. What was sequenced was naive CD8+ T cells sorted from blood. The origin of the receptors is a woman aged 25 to 39 in good health.

This sequence joins TRBV19 and TRBJ1-5; D not certain. CDR1 and CDR2 (germline): LNHDA, SQIVND (reference sequence). The CDR3 is made up of 12 amino acids. V dropped 10 bases and J dropped 6 bases, with 13 bases sitting between them. The CDR3 sequence is CATPTWSQPQHF. CDR3 coding DNA: TGTGCCACTCCTACCTGGAGTCAGCCCCAGCATTTT.

The J gene is TRBJ1-1, the V gene TRBV7-6, with 11 bases aligning to TRBD1. The CDR3 covers 15 residues. Germline V gene lookup returns CDR1 SGHVS and CDR2 FNYEAQ. The V gene end was trimmed by 5 bases and the J gene end by 3 bases; junction bases not matched to a gene: 5. CDR3 in amino acids: CASSPGGQGDTEAFF. As DNA, the CDR3 is TGTGCCAGCAGCCCCGGGGGACAGGGGGACACTGAAGCTTTCTTT. The full variable domain, its missing parts supplied by reference TRBV7-6 and TRBJ1-1, is GAGVSQSPRYKVTKRGQDVALRCDPISGHVSLYWYRQALGQGPEFLTYFNYEAQQDKSGLPNDRFSAERPEGSISTLTIQRTEQRDSAMYRCASSPGGQGDTEAFFGQGTRLTVV.

V is TRBV4-1 and J is TRBJ1-4; maybe TRBD1 (5 bases). The CDR3 has 16 residues. Trimming took 4 bases from V and 2 from J, leaving 14 bases between them. Germline lookup yields CDR1 MGHRA and CDR2 YSYEKL. CDR3 in DNA: TGCGCCAGCAGCCGGGAAGGGGCCGGGACTAATGAAAAACTGTTTTTT. This sequence encodes CASSREGAGTNEKLFF.

The chain combines TRBV7-9 with TRBJ2-3, with D maybe TRBD1 (6 bases). Trimming removed 1 base at V and 0 bases at J, with 17 bases between. CDR3 length equals 18 residues. CDR1 and CDR2 from the germline V gene are SEHNR and FQNEAQ (reference sequence). CDR3 nucleotide sequence: TGTGCCAGCAGCTTAGAGGGGAATTGGGGGCTTAGCACAGATACGCAGTATTTT. This encodes CASSLEGNWGLSTDTQYF.

This sequence joins TRBV25-1 and TRBJ2-7; D uncertain. Germline V gene data show CDR1 as MGHDK and CDR2 as SYGVNS. Trimming pared 3 bases from V and 1 base from J, leaving 4 bases between. This CDR3 spans 12 amino acids. This CDR3 reads CASSEGSYEQYF. CDR3 sequence (DNA): TGTGCCAGCAGTGAGGGTTCCTACGAGCAGTACTTC.

CDR3 bases: TGCGCCAGCACACCTCCAGGGAGCTCCTACGAGCAGTACTTC. Translated, it gives CASTPPGSSYEQYF. J is TRBJ2-7 and V is TRBV5-1; either TRBD1 or TRBD2 may fit D (5 bases each). Deletions cut 6 bases from V and 0 bases from J, with 13 bases between. The germline CDR1 and CDR2 sequences are SGHRS and YFSETQ. The CDR3 contains 14 residues.

On this clone itself: This same CDR3 is encoded by further DNA sequences in the sample. The chain is built from TRBV13 and TRBJ1-1; D is undetermined. The CDR3 has 12 residues. The V and J ends lost 0 bases and 5 bases respectively, with 4 bases between them. In germline, CDR1 is PRHDT, CDR2 FYEKMQ (reference sequence). CDR3 loop: CASSLGNTEAFF. The CDR3 nucleotides read TGTGCCAGCAGCTTAGGTAATACTGAAGCTTTCTTT.

The chain is built from TRBV16 and TRBJ2-7; D unresolved. Per the germline V gene, CDR1 is KGHSY and CDR2 is FQNENV. The CDR3 loop spans 14 amino acids. V gave up 2 bases and J gave up 4 bases, with 12 bases separating them. DNA for the CDR3: TGTGCCAGCAGCCAAGTAGCTGTCGCGTACGAGCAGTACTTC. This encodes CASSQVAVAYEQYF.

The chain joins TRBV27 to TRBJ2-7, with 7 bases lining up with TRBD2. The CDR3 runs 13 residues. J was trimmed by 7 bases and V by 5 bases; bases with no gene match: 8. Germline V CDR1 and CDR2: MNHEY, SMNVEV (reference sequence). The chain's CDR3 is CASSPWDGGEQYF. CDR3 nucleotide sequence: TGTGCCAGCAGTCCCTGGGACGGGGGGGAGCAGTACTTC.

This chain connects TRBV5-6 to TRBJ2-5; 8 nucleotides align to TRBD1. Per germline, CDR1 SGHDT and CDR2 YYEEEE. This CDR3 has 14 residues. V shed 3 bases and J 12 bases; nucleotides not matched to a gene: 13. The DNA of the CDR3 is TGTGCCAGCAGCTCCGGGACAGGTATTGTTGCTGAGTACTTC. Its translation is CASSSGTGIVAEYF.

The chain combines TRBV7-9 with TRBJ1-1; D is unresolved. Germline CDR1 reads SEHNR; CDR2 reads FQNEAQ (reference sequence). Trimming cost V 4 bases and J 3 bases, with 15 bases left between them. The CDR3 has 15 residues. CDR3 amino acids: CASSYVLDVHTEAFF. The CDR3 DNA reads as TGTGCCAGCAGCTACGTCCTAGATGTGCACACTGAAGCTTTCTTT.

V and J are TRBV28 and TRBJ2-3; D tentatively reads TRBD1 or TRBD2 (6 bases each). Trimming cost V 3 bases and J 3 bases, with 22 bases left between them. Looked up from germline, CDR1 is MDHEN and CDR2 is SYDVKM. The CDR3 length is 18 residues. The CDR3 DNA reads as TGTGCCAGCAGTTTTAGCCTCGATGGGGGGCGAAGTACAGATACGCAGTATTTT. Protein: CASSFSLDGGRSTDTQYF.

The chain uses TRBV4-2 and TRBJ2-1; 10 bases fit TRBD2. The germline CDR1 and CDR2 sequences are LGHNA and YNFKEQ. V shed 0 bases and J 4 bases; nucleotides not matched to a gene: 3. The CDR3 covers 16 residues. For the CDR3, the DNA is TGTGCCAGCAGCCAAGAAGGACTAGCGGTATACAATGAGCAGTTCTTC. It specifies CASSQEGLAVYNEQFF.

V gene TRBV15 combines with J gene TRBJ1-1; 7 bases are shared with TRBD1. V dropped 4 bases and J dropped 0; count of bases not matched to a gene: 5. The CDR3 is 15 amino acids. The germline V gene encodes CDR1 LNHNV and CDR2 YYDKDF (reference sequence). The CDR3 is CATSNRGYMNTEAFF. DNA of the CDR3: TGTGCCACCAGCAACAGGGGCTATATGAACACTGAAGCTTTCTTT.

This chain joins TRBV27 and TRBJ2-1, with 10 nucleotides matching TRBD2. J was trimmed by 1 base and V by 5 bases; bases with no gene match: 5. Germline V gene lookup returns CDR1 MNHEY and CDR2 SMNVEV (reference sequence). CDR3 length: 16 residues. CDR3 bases: TGTGCCAGCAGTGGGACTAGCGCGAGTTCCTACAATGAGCAGTTCTTC. Its protein is CASSGTSASSYNEQFF.

The chain joins TRBV7-8 to TRBJ2-7, with a tentative D call TRBD2 (5 bases). Germline lookup yields CDR1 SGHVS and CDR2 FQNEAQ. V was pared by 4 bases and J by 3 bases, with 10 bases between. This CDR3 has 13 amino acids. The CDR3 reads CASSYGLGYEQYF. The CDR3 region has the DNA TGTGCCAGCAGCTATGGACTCGGCTACGAGCAGTACTTC.

CDR3 bases: TGTGCCAGCAGCTTCCCTAATGAGCCCAACAATGAGCAGTTCTTC. This codes for CASSFPNEPNNEQFF. The rearrangement joins TRBV11-2 to TRBJ2-1; D gene uncertain. This CDR3 region has 15 residues. Between the trimmed V and J ends, which lost 3 bases and 5 bases, there was a span of 14 bases. The germline CDR1 and CDR2 sequences are SGHAT and FQNNGV.

This chain connects TRBV25-1 to TRBJ2-7; a weak D match, TRBD2 (5 bases). From germline, CDR1 is MGHDK and CDR2 SYGVNS. This CDR3 has 16 residues. V gave up 3 bases and J gave up 1 base, with 16 bases separating them. The CDR3 coding sequence is TGTGCCAGCAGTGACGAGGCAGGCCGAGGGTCCTACGAGCAGTACTTC. Amino acid sequence: CASSDEAGRGSYEQYF.